This section outlines one TCR beta chain sequence together with its context. What it binds is not known. Synthesis of TCR cDNA relied on 5'RACE template switching, which attached a universal primer site and UMIs. TCRdb independently ran MiXCR on the 5' RACE reads; one entry per CDR3 protein. The table includes about 300,000 distinct CDR3 sequences, about 10% detected once. The data derive from a study of T cells after yellow fever vaccination. General study results and limits: The bulk population could contribute abundant contaminating clonotypes to FACS-sorted repertoires. The CD4 compartment and the CD8 compartment contained a small share of clonotypes in common.

V was shortened by 2 bases and J by 5 bases, with 9 bases between the two germline ends. The CDR3 runs 13 residues. Germline V gene lookup returns CDR1 MNHEY and CDR2 SVGAGI. This TCR came from a man between 18 and 29 years old who received the YFV17D yellow fever vaccine. The V gene is TRBV6-5, the J gene TRBJ1-1, with D perhaps TRBD1 (6 bases). This specimen was CD4+ T cells sorted from PBMCs, taken 5 days after the yellow fever booster vaccination. Written as DNA, the CDR3 is TGTGCCAGCAGTTACGATAGGGGGACTGAAGCTTTCTTT. This sequence encodes CASSYDRGTEAFF.